The 24 T cell receptor beta chains listed next were all sequenced from one sample in a study of T cell repertoires in cytomegalovirus infection. TCRdb itself ran the reads through MiXCR, one entry per CDR3 protein. Of approximately 260,000 distinct CDR3 sequences listed, approximately 15% are singletons. The specimen sequenced was CD8+ T cells from PBMCs. These receptors all come from a human donor in good health (CMV status not recorded). Some clones in this sample may be carry-over from other donors' samples.

V usage is TRBV7-9 and J usage is TRBJ2-3; 8 bases fit TRBD2. J was trimmed by 8 bases and V by 4 bases; bases with no gene match: 14. There are 16 residues in the CDR3. In germline, CDR1 is SEHNR, CDR2 FQNEAQ (reference sequence). CDR3 region: CASSSERGPGRGTQYF. The CDR3 DNA reads as TGTGCCAGCAGCTCGGAGCGGGGGCCCGGGCGCGGTACGCAGTATTTT.

The chain has TRBV5-6 and TRBJ2-1; 7 nucleotides agree with TRBD2. This CDR3 contains 17 residues. Germline CDR1 and CDR2: SGHDT and YYEEEE. V gave up 2 bases and J gave up 0 bases; unmatched junction bases: 8. CDR3 coding DNA: TGTGCCAGCAGCTTTAACGGGGGGTTAAGCTCCTACAATGAGCAGTTCTTC. Translation gives CASSFNGGLSSYNEQFF. Complete variable domain (other parts from reference TRBV5-6 and TRBJ2-1): DAGVTQSPTHLIKTRGQQVTLRCSPKSGHDTVSWYQQALGQGPQFIFQYYEEEERQRGNFPDRFSGHQFPNYSSELNVNALLLGDSALYLCASSFNGGLSSYNEQFFGPGTRLTVL.

Worth noting for this clonotype: A read error may explain this, as a much larger clone is one base away. Here the CDR3 reads CASSFVEQGLKNTEAFF. The CDR3 DNA follows: TGTGCCAGCAGCTTTGTTGAACAGGGGTTGAAAAACACTGAAGCTTTCTTT. V gene TRBV7-9 combines with J gene TRBJ1-1; TRBD1 matches at 7 bases. From germline, CDR1 is SEHNR and CDR2 FQNEAQ (reference sequence). J lost 2 bases, V lost 3 bases, and 12 bases had no gene match. The CDR3 runs to 17 residues. The variable domain in full, completed from reference TRBV7-9 and TRBJ1-1, reads DTGVSQNPRHKITKRGQNVTFRCDPISEHNRLYWYRQTLGQGPEFLTYFQNEAQLEKSRLLSDRFSAERPKGSFSTLEIQRTEQGDSAMYLCASSFVEQGLKNTEAFFGQGTRLTVV.

This clonotype came up a few times. The V gene is TRBV19, the J gene TRBJ2-1; D is possibly TRBD2 (6 bases). The CDR3 contains 13 residues. Per the germline V gene, CDR1 is LNHDA and CDR2 is SQIVND (reference sequence). The germline V and J ends were trimmed by 1 base and 7 bases, with 8 bases remaining between them. The CDR3 here is CASSIGGVNEQFF. DNA of the CDR3: TGTGCCAGTAGTATAGGGGGGGTGAATGAGCAGTTCTTC.

V gene TRBV25-1 combines with J gene TRBJ1-1; D is uncertain. CDR3 length: 13 amino acids. Trimming took off 4 bases at V and 3 bases at J, with 9 bases between the two ends. Germline values: CDR1 MGHDK, CDR2 SYGVNS. The CDR3 DNA is TGTGCCAGCAGTGGGCTCGGGGACACTGAAGCTTTCTTT. Amino acid sequence: CASSGLGDTEAFF. The whole variable domain, filled in from reference TRBV25-1 and TRBJ1-1, reads EADIYQTPRYLVIGTGKKITLECSQTMGHDKMYWYQQDPGMELHLIHYSYGVNSTEKGDLSSESTVSRIRTEHFPLTLESARPSHTSQYLCASSGLGDTEAFFGQGTRLTVV.

This clonotype turned up a few times. The CDR3 region is CASSRTGESYEQYF. The CDR3, as DNA: TGTGCCAGCAGCCGTACAGGGGAATCTTACGAGCAGTACTTC. The chain has TRBV6-2 or TRBV6-3 and TRBJ2-7, with 7 nucleotides matching TRBD1. Germline V gene sequence: CDR1 MNHEY, CDR2 SVGEGT. The J segment lost 4 bases and the V segment lost 6 bases, leaving 9 bases of the junction unmatched. This CDR3 has 14 amino acids.

The chain couples TRBV12-3 or TRBV12-4 to TRBJ1-5; tentatively, D is TRBD1 (5 bases). The length of the CDR3 is 14 residues. V was trimmed by 3 bases and J by 5 bases, leaving 11 bases between them. The CDR3 DNA reads TGTGCCAGCAGTTTCGGGGGGGTGGATCAGCCCCAGCATTTT. This sequence encodes CASSFGGVDQPQHF.

The chain links TRBV19 to TRBJ1-6; 7 bases fit TRBD1. The CDR3 spans 16 residues. CDR1 is LNHDA and CDR2 is SQIVND in the germline V gene (reference sequence). The V gene end was trimmed by 7 bases and the J gene end by 0 bases; junction bases not matched to a gene: 6. The CDR3 sequence is CASTGTAYSYNSPLHF. The CDR3 DNA follows: TGTGCCAGTACCGGGACAGCTTACTCCTATAATTCACCCCTCCACTTT.

This clonotype was seen a handful of times. The chain joins TRBV20-1 to TRBJ2-7; TRBD2 agrees at 12 bases. CDR3 length: 16 residues. Losses at the gene ends were 2 bases for V and 4 bases for J; bases not matched to a gene: 9. Looked up from germline, CDR1 is DFQATT and CDR2 is SNEGSKA (reference sequence). Written as DNA, the CDR3 is TGCAGTGCTAGAATTCCGGGACTAGCGGGTTTGTACGAGCAGTACTTC. Encoded protein: CSARIPGLAGLYEQYF.

The chain couples TRBV19 to TRBJ2-4, with D perhaps given as TRBD1 or TRBD2 (7 bases each). CDR3 length: 15 amino acids. Germline V CDR1 and CDR2: LNHDA, SQIVND (reference sequence). Trimming took off 5 bases at V and 0 bases at J, with 11 bases between the two ends. For the CDR3, the DNA is TGTGCCAGTAGTGCAGGGGGGGGAGCCAAAAACATTCAGTACTTC. Protein sequence: CASSAGGGAKNIQYF. Using reference TRBV19 and TRBJ2-4 for the parts outside the CDR3, the full variable domain is DGGITQSPKYLFRKEGQNVTLSCEQNLNHDAMYWYRQDPGQGLRLIYYSQIVNDFQKGDIAEGYSVSREKKESFPLTVTSAQKNPTAFYLCASSAGGGAKNIQYFGAGTRLSVL.

Remarks on this clonotype: The junction departs from the called germline gene at one end, perhaps through a read error. The chain recombines TRBV29-1 with TRBJ1-1; D ambiguous. The CDR3 contains 14 residues. Germline lookup yields CDR1 SQVTM and CDR2 ANQGSEA. CDR3 nucleotides: TGCAGCGTTGATGTGATGGGCGGCGGCACTGATGCTTTCTTT. This gives the protein CSVDVMGGGTDAFF.

This clonotype was counted at least ten times. This sequence joins TRBV7-2 and TRBJ2-7; 8 nucleotides line up with TRBD1. V shed 5 bases, J shed 2 bases, and the junction held 5 bases outside the gene matches. Germline CDR1 reads SGHTA; CDR2 reads FQGNSA. The CDR3 runs to 14 residues. CDR3 in DNA: TGTGCCAGCAGCCCAGGGGGCGGACCCTACGAGCAGTACTTC. It specifies CASSPGGGPYEQYF.

This clonotype has a handful of counts. The rearrangement uses TRBV28 and TRBJ1-3; no reliable D call. Trimming stripped 3 bases from V and 2 bases from J, with 8 bases between. CDR3 length: 14 residues. Germline V gene lookup returns CDR1 MDHEN and CDR2 SYDVKM. The CDR3, as DNA: TGTGCCAGCAGTTTGACGGGGACTGGAAACACCATATATTTT. Translation gives CASSLTGTGNTIYF.

This clonotype was seen many times. The J gene is TRBJ1-1, the V gene TRBV6-1, with TRBD1 matching over 7 bases. Germline V gene data show CDR1 as MNHNS and CDR2 as SASEGT. With 3 bases clipped from V and 8 bases from J, the junction kept 9 bases outside the gene matches. CDR3 length: 14 residues. The CDR3 DNA reads as TGTGCCAGCAGTGATGACAGGGTAAGGATAGAAGCTTTCTTT. Translated: CASSDDRVRIEAFF.

The rearrangement uses TRBV2 and TRBJ1-5; weak D call: TRBD1 (6 bases). The V end lost 5 bases, the J end lost 0 bases, and 11 bases lay between the germline ends. Germline V gene data show CDR1 as SNHLY and CDR2 as FYNNEI. CDR3 length equals 15 residues. CDR3 sequence (DNA): TGTGCCAGCAGTCCAGGGGAATATAGCAATCAGCCCCAGCATTTT. Its protein product is CASSPGEYSNQPQHF.

This clonotype was seen a few times. The chain has TRBV20-1 and TRBJ2-7; D is unresolved. This CDR3 region has 13 residues. The V gene lost 0 bases and the J gene lost 6 bases, with 12 bases spanning the gap. Germline CDR1 DFQATT, CDR2 SNEGSKA (reference sequence). DNA for the CDR3: TGCAGTGCTAGAGAGGGTGGCTGGGGCGAGCAGTACTTC. Its protein is CSAREGGWGEQYF.

This chain connects TRBV9 to TRBJ2-2; possible D gene TRBD2, 5 bases. The CDR3 has 12 residues. Deletions cut 3 bases from V and 9 bases from J, with 9 bases between. Per germline, CDR1 SGDLS and CDR2 YYNGEE. CDR3 sequence (DNA): TGTGCCAGCAGCGCGGACTCTTGGGAGCTGTTTTTT. The encoded protein is CASSADSWELFF.

Many counts were recorded for this clonotype. The chain links TRBV7-2 to TRBJ2-2; D remains unclear. V was trimmed by 4 bases and J by 7 bases, leaving 7 bases between them. Germline V gene data show CDR1 as SGHTA and CDR2 as FQGNSA. This CDR3 is built from 12 residues. The CDR3 DNA reads TGTGCCAGCAGCTCTGTCTTCGGGGAGCTGTTTTTT. Encoded protein: CASSSVFGELFF.

This clonotype was observed once. CDR3 DNA: TGTGCCAGCAGCCAAGACGTGACAGGGGGAATTAGCACAGATACGCAGTATTTT. Its protein product is CASSQDVTGGISTDTQYF. V usage is TRBV14 and J usage is TRBJ2-3, with 9 bases matching TRBD1. V lost 0 bases to trimming and J lost 0 bases; unmatched junction nucleotides: 7. CDR1 is SGHDN and CDR2 is FVKESK in the germline V gene. This CDR3 spans 18 amino acids.

This clonotype has a handful of counts. The chain uses TRBV6-1 and TRBJ2-3; D ambiguous. V shed 8 bases and J shed 3 bases, with 21 bases lying between them. CDR3 length: 16 residues. Germline assignment: CDR1 MNHNS and CDR2 SASEGT. CDR3 sequence (DNA): TGTGCCAGCGGCCACCCCGCAAGGTTTGGGACAGATACGCAGTATTTT. Amino acid sequence: CASGHPARFGTDTQYF.

The genes are TRBV5-1 and TRBJ2-1, with TRBD1 identical over 9 bases. Germline V gene data show CDR1 as SGHRS and CDR2 as YFSETQ. Unmatched junction bases numbered 3, after V lost 0 bases and J lost 2 bases. The CDR3 has 16 residues. The CDR3, as DNA: TGCGCCAGCAGCTTGGTCGGGACAGGGCCCTACAATGAGCAGTTCTTC. Translation gives CASSLVGTGPYNEQFF. Supplemented by reference TRBV5-1 and TRBJ2-1, the full variable domain reads KAGVTQTPRYLIKTRGQQVTLSCSPISGHRSVSWYQQTPGQGLQFLFEYFSETQRNKGNFPGRFSGRQFSNSRSEMNVSTLELGDSALYLCASSLVGTGPYNEQFFGPGTRLTVL.

This clonotype was observed a few times. The gene calls are TRBV5-6 and TRBJ1-1; TRBD1 matches at 7 bases. The V gene end was trimmed by 0 bases and the J gene end by 0 bases; junction bases not matched to a gene: 5. The length of the CDR3 is 16 residues. Germline V gene sequence: CDR1 SGHDT, CDR2 YYEEEE. CDR3 amino acids: CASSLAAGGMNTEAFF. As DNA, the CDR3 is TGTGCCAGCAGCTTGGCGGCAGGGGGGATGAACACTGAAGCTTTCTTT.

This clonotype has at least ten counts. An end of the junction differs from the germline gene, which may be a read error. The genes are TRBV7-8 and TRBJ2-1; D remains ambiguous. Looked up from germline, CDR1 is SGHVS and CDR2 is FQNEAQ. The CDR3 runs to 14 residues. This CDR3 reads CASTLHGVYNEQFF. CDR3 DNA: TGTGCCAGCACCTTACATGGAGTCTACAATGAGCAGTTCTTC.

The chain employs TRBV20-1 and TRBJ2-7; 10 bases match TRBD2. V lost 6 bases to trimming and J lost 6 bases; unmatched junction nucleotides: 11. Germline V CDR1 and CDR2: DFQATT, SNEGSKA (reference sequence). This CDR3 has 14 amino acids. CDR3 loop: CSAKTSGLFVEQYF. Written as DNA, the CDR3 is TGCAGTGCAAAGACTAGCGGGCTATTTGTCGAGCAGTACTTC.